The 9 T cell receptor beta chains presented below share a single source sample, sequenced in a study of blood T cell repertoires in COVID-19. TCRdb's copy holds only in-frame clones and misses some; the assay was immunoSEQ multiplex PCR. The sample comprises under 250,000 clones, around 80% of which are singletons, and less than 7% rests with the top ten. Sequenced input: peripheral blood. The origin of the receptors is a woman in her sixties or seventies with acute or convalescent COVID-19.

The chain joins TRBV9 to TRBJ2-3; TRBD2 matches at 10 bases. V lost 6 bases, J lost 4 bases, and 8 bases stayed unmatched. The CDR3 runs to 15 residues. CDR1 is SGDLS and CDR2 is YYNGEE in the germline V gene. In DNA, the CDR3 is TGTGCCAGCAACTTACTAGCGGGAAGCGCAGATACGCAGTATTTT. Residues: CASNLLAGSADTQYF.

The rearrangement uses TRBV19 and TRBJ1-1; the D gene is possibly TRBD1 (5 bases). CDR1 is LNHDA and CDR2 is SQIVND in the germline V gene (reference sequence). The CDR3 is 14 amino acids. V lost 1 base and J 0 bases, leaving 6 bases between the germline ends. CDR3 sequence reads: CASSIAGMNTEAFF. The CDR3 bases are TGTGCCAGTAGTATAGCAGGGATGAACACTGAAGCTTTCTTT.

The rearrangement uses TRBV11-2 and TRBJ2-1; a weak D match, TRBD1 (6 bases). This CDR3 is 11 amino acids long. Trimming stripped 5 bases from V and 8 bases from J, with 7 bases between. Looked up from germline, CDR1 is SGHAT and CDR2 is FQNNGV. In nucleotides, the CDR3 is TGTGCCAGCAGCAACAGGGATGAGCAGTTCTTC. It codes for CASSNRDEQFF.

The chain uses TRBV7-2 and TRBJ2-7; D not resolved. The V gene lost 5 bases and the J gene lost 1 base, with 9 bases spanning the gap. The CDR3 has 13 amino acids. The germline gives CDR1 SGHTA, CDR2 FQGNSA. CDR3 nucleotides: TGTGCCAGCAGCCCCCAGAGGTCCTACGAGCAGTACTTC. The encoded protein is CASSPQRSYEQYF. Full variable domain (outside the CDR3, taken from reference TRBV7-2 and TRBJ2-7): GAGVSQSPSNKVTEKGKDVELRCDPISGHTALYWYRQSLGQGLEFLIYFQGNSAPDKSGLPSDRFSAERTGGSVSTLTIQRTQQEDSAVYLCASSPQRSYEQYFGPGTRLTVT.

This chain uses TRBV5-1 with TRBJ1-1; 7 bases are a match to TRBD1. Trimming at V came to 4 bases and at J to 6 bases, leaving 12 bases not matched to a gene. The CDR3 runs to 15 residues. CDR1 is SGHRS and CDR2 is YFSETQ in the germline V gene. The CDR3 loop reads CASSEIQGFQSEAFF. The CDR3 coding sequence is TGCGCCAGCAGCGAAATACAGGGGTTCCAGTCTGAAGCTTTCTTT.

J is TRBJ2-7 and V is TRBV19; 9 nucleotides align to TRBD1. The CDR3 has 16 amino acids. Germline assignment: CDR1 LNHDA and CDR2 SQIVND (reference sequence). V lost 6 bases and J lost 3; bases outside the gene matches: 12. CDR3 DNA sequence: TGTGCCAGTAGCCCCCGAGGGGACAGGGCGATCTACGAGCAGTACTTC. This codes for CASSPRGDRAIYEQYF.

V and J are TRBV3-1 (or the pseudogene TRBV3-2) and TRBJ1-4, with D possibly TRBD1 on 5 matching bases. Germline-derived CDR1 and CDR2 are LGHDT and YNNKEL (reference sequence). Trimming cost V 1 base and J 5 bases, with 8 bases left between them. The CDR3 contains 14 residues. The CDR3 sequence is CASSQGAGNEKLFF. Written as DNA, the CDR3 is TGTGCCAGCAGCCAAGGGGCAGGGAATGAAAAACTGTTTTTT.

This clone was detected a few times. The junction departs from the called germline gene at one end, perhaps through a read error. The rearrangement uses TRBV7-9 and TRBJ1-2; 8 bases match TRBD1. The CDR3 runs 12 residues. Germline lookup yields CDR1 SEHNR and CDR2 FQNEAQ (reference sequence). As DNA, the CDR3 is TGTGCCAGCAGCGCTGGGACAGGCTTCTCACCCTTC. Translated, it gives CASSAGTGFSPF.

A few counts support this clone. This chain uses TRBV28 with TRBJ1-2; 10 bases line up with TRBD1. The CDR3 sequence is 14 residues long. From germline, CDR1 is MDHEN and CDR2 SYDVKM. V was pared by 10 bases and J by 3 bases, with 8 bases of the junction left unmatched. CDR3 in DNA: TGTGCCACCTTCTACGGGACAGGGGACTATGGCTACACCTTC. Protein sequence: CATFYGTGDYGYTF.